A single T cell receptor beta chain is shown here with its context. After removal of 4 bases from V and 6 bases from J, the junction contained 10 bases not matched to a gene. CDR3 length: 15 amino acids. Germline CDR1 SNHLY, CDR2 FYNNEI. TCR alpha and beta CDR3 regions were amplified from RNA using iRepertoire nested multiplex PCR. TCRdb re-analysed the multiplex PCR reads in MiXCR, keeping a single row per CDR3 protein. In the table there are 100,000 to 150,000 distinct CDR3 sequences, more than 20% of which are singletons. These data come from a study of glioma-infiltrating T cells. This sequence originates from a human donor with low-grade glioma or glioblastoma, undergoing nonglioma brain surgery, or in good health (not recorded which). V is TRBV2 and J is TRBJ1-2; 8 bases are shared with TRBD1. Sequenced: glioma tissue, nonneoplastic brain tissue, or PBMCs (not recorded which). CDR3 residues: CASSVGQGGYNGYTF. The CDR3 DNA reads TGTGCCAGCAGTGTAGGACAGGGAGGTTACAATGGCTACACCTTC. The full variable domain, completed using reference TRBV2 and TRBJ1-2, is EPEVTQTPSHQVTQMGQEVILRCVPISNHLYFYWYRQILGQKVEFLVSFYNNEISEKSEIFDDQFSVERPDGSNFTLKIRSTKLEDSAMYFCASSVGQGGYNGYTFGSGTRLTVV.